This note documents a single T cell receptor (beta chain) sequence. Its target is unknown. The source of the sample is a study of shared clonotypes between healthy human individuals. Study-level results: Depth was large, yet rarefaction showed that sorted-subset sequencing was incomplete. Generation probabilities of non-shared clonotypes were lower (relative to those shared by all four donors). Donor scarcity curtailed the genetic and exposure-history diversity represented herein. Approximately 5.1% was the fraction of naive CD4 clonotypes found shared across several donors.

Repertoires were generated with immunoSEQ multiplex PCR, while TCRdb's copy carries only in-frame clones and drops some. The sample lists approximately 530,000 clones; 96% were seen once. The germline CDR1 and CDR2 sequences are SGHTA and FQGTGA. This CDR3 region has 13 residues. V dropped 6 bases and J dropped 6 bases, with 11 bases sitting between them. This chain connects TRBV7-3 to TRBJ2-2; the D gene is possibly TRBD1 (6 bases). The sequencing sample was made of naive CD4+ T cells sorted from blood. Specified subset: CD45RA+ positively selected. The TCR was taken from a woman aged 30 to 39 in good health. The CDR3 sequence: CASRNRVSGELFF. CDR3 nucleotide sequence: TGTGCCAGCAGGAACAGGGTATCCGGGGAGCTGTTTTTT.